This T cell receptor beta chain originates from a study of cytomegalovirus exposure and HLA in healthy donors. In the study overall: A preliminary data release comprised approximately 85 million unique TCRs obtained from HLA-typed donors.

V trimming: 4 bases; J trimming: 7 bases; junction bases outside the gene matches: 1. The germline V gene encodes CDR1 SNHLY and CDR2 FYNNEI. The CDR3 has 14 amino acids. 13 Jbeta primers and 60 Vbeta primers were used for the PCR. Clones were read by immunoSEQ multiplex PCR, and TCRdb kept only the in-frame ones, dropping some. This table has some 140,000 clones, roughly three quarters appearing once. V usage is TRBV2 and J usage is TRBJ1-6; the match to TRBD1 covers 10 bases. The sample consisted of PBMCs. This receptor was identified in a woman aged 60-70 years in good health and CMV-seronegative. The CDR3 region is CASSGTGGNSPLHF. The CDR3 region has the DNA TGTGCCAGCAGTGGGACAGGGGGGAATTCACCCCTCCACTTT.